This TCR beta chain was observed in a study of OX40 agonist ivuxolimab in advanced cancers. About the research overall: Intravenous ivuxolimab was administered to patients every 2 weeks at 0.01 to 10 mg/kg. Two patients with cutaneous melanoma and one with hepatocellular carcinoma, three in total, showed partial responses. Findings of the study overall: Some nonresponders additionally presented with little normalized T-cell clonal expansion.

Clones were sequenced by immunoSEQ multiplex PCR, and TCRdb holds only the in-frame ones, with some missing. Here the sample spans some 64,000 clones, over 90% being singletons. This clone was seen just once. Its target is not known. Germline V gene data show CDR1 as WSHSY and CDR2 as SAAADI. V shed 3 bases, J shed 4 bases, and the junction held 4 bases outside the gene matches. The CDR3 length is 15 residues. V usage is TRBV10-2 and J usage is TRBJ2-7; 12 bases agree with TRBD2. The clonotype was recovered from an adult with an advanced solid tumor such as melanoma, head and neck, liver or kidney cancer. This specimen consisted of CD4+ or CD8+ T cells sorted from blood, obtained in a trial of the OX40 agonist ivuxolimab. CDR3: CASSDPGLAGYEQYF. The CDR3 DNA reads TGCGCCAGCAGTGACCCAGGACTAGCGGGATACGAGCAGTACTTC.